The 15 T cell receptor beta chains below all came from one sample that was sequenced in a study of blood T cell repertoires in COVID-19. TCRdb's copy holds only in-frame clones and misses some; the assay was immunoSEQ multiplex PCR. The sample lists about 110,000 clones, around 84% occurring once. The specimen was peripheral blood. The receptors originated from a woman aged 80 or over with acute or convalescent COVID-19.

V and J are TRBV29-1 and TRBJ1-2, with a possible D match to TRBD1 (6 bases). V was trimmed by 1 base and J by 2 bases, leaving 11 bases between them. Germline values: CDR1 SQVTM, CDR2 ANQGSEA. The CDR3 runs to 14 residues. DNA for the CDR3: TGCAGCGTTGAAGGGACCACAGGGAACTATGGCTACACCTTC. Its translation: CSVEGTTGNYGYTF.

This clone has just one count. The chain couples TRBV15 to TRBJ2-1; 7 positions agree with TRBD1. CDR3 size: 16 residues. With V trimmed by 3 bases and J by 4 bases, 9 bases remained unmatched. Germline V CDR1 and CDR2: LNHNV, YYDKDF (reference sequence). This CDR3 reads CATSRPGQAAYNEQFF. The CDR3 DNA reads TGTGCCACCAGCAGGCCCGGACAGGCCGCTTACAATGAGCAGTTCTTC. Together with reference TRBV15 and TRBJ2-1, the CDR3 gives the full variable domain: DAMVIQNPRYQVTQFGKPVTLSCSQTLNHNVMYWYQQKSSQAPKLLFHYYDKDFNNEADTPDNFQSRRPNTSFCFLDIRSPGLGDTAMYLCATSRPGQAAYNEQFFGPGTRLTVL.

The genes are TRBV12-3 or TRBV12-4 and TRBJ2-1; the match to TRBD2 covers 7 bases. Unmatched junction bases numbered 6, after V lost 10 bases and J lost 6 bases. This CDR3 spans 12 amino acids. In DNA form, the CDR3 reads TGTGCCACCCCCGGACTAGGCAATGAGCAGTTCTTC. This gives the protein CATPGLGNEQFF.

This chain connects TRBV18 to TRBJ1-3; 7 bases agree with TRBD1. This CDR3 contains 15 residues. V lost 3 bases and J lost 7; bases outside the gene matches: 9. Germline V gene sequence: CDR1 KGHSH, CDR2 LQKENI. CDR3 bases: TGTGCCAGCTCACCCAGACAGGGTACGAGGAACACCATATATTTT. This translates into CASSPRQGTRNTIYF.

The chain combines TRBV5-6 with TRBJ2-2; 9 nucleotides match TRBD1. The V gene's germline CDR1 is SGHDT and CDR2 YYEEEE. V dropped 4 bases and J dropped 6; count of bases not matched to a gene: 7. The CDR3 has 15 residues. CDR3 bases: TGTGCCAGCAGCCTGACAGGGGGAAGTGCCGGGGAGCTGTTTTTT. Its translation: CASSLTGGSAGELFF.

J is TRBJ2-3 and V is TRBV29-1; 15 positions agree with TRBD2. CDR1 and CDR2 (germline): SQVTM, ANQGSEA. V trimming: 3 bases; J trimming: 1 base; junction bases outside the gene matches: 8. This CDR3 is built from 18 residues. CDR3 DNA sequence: TGCAGCGTTGAGCTAGGACTAGCGGGAGGGCCAGGCACAGATACGCAGTATTTT. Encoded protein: CSVELGLAGGPGTDTQYF.

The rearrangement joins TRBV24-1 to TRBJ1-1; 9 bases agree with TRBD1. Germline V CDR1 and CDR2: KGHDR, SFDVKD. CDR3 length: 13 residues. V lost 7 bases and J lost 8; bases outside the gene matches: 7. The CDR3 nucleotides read TGTGCCACCAGCGGGACAGGGACGGGGGAAGCTTTCTTT. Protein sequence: CATSGTGTGEAFF.

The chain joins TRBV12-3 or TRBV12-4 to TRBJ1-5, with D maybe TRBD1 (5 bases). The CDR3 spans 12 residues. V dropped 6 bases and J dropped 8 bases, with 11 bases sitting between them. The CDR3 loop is CASSREKEPQHF. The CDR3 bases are TGTGCCAGCAGCAGGGAAAAGGAGCCCCAGCATTTT.

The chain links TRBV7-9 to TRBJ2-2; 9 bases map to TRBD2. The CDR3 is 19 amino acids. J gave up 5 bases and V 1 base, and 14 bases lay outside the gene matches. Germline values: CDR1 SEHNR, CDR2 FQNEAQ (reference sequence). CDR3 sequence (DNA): TGTGCCAGCAGCTTAGAAGTAAATAGCGGGAGTTGGGGAACCGGGGAGCTGTTTTTT. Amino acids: CASSLEVNSGSWGTGELFF.

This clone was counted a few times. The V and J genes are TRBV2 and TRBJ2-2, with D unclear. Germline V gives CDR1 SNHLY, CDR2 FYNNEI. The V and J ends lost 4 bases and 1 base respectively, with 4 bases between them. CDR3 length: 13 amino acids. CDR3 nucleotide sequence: TGTGCCAGCAGTGCGGGGAACACCGGGGAGCTGTTTTTT. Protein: CASSAGNTGELFF. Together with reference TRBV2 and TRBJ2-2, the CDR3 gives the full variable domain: EPEVTQTPSHQVTQMGQEVILRCVPISNHLYFYWYRQILGQKVEFLVSFYNNEISEKSEIFDDQFSVERPDGSNFTLKIRSTKLEDSAMYFCASSAGNTGELFFGEGSRLTVL.

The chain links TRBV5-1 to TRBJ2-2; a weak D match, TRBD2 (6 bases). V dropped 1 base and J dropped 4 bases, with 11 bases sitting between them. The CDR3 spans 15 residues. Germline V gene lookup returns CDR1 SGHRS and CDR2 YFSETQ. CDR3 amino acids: CASSLRAGLTGELFF. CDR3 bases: TGCGCCAGCAGCTTGCGAGCGGGCCTCACCGGGGAGCTGTTTTTT.

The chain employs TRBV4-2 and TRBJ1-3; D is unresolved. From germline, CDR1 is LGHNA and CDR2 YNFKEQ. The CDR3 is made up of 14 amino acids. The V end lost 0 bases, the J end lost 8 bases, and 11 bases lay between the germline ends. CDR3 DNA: TGTGCCAGCAGCCAAGATAGGGAGTCGGACACCATATATTTT. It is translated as CASSQDRESDTIYF.

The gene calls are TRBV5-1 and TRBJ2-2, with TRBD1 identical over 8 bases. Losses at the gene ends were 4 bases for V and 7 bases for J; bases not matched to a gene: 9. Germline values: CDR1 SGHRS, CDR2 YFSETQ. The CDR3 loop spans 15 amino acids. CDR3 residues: CASSRLTGDGGELFF. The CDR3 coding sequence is TGCGCCAGCAGCCGTCTGACAGGGGACGGCGGGGAGCTGTTTTTT.

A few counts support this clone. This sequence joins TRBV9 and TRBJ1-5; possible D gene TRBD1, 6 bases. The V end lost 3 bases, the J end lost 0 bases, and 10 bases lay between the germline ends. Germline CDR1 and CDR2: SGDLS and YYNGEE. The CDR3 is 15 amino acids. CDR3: CASSETGNSNQPQHF. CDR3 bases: TGTGCCAGCAGCGAAACAGGGAATAGCAATCAGCCCCAGCATTTT.

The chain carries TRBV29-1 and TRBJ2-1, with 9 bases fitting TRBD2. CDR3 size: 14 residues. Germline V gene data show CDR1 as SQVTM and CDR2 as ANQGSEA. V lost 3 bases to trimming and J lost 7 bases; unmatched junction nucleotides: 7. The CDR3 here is CSVDSGSTVNEQFF. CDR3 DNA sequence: TGCAGCGTTGATAGCGGGAGTACGGTGAATGAGCAGTTCTTC.